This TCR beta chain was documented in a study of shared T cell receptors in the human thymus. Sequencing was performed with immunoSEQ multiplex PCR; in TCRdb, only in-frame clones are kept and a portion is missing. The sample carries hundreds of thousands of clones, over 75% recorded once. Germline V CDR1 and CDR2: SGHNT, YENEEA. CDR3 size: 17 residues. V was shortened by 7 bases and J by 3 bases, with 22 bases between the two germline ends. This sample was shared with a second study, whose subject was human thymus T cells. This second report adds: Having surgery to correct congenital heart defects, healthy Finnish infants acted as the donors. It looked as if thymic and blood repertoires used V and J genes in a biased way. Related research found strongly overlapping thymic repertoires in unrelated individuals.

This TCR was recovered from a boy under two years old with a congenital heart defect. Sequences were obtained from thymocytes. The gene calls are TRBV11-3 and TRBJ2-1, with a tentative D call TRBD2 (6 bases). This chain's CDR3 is CASTLASGTYDYNEQFF. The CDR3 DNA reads TGTGCCAGCACCTTGGCGTCTGGGACTTATGACTACAATGAGCAGTTCTTC.